This paragraph covers one TCR beta chain sequence. The antigen is undetermined. Sequence data for DNA of cultured CD4+ T cells were generated by the Oncomine TCR Beta short-read assay. Investigators obtained genomic DNA by extraction from cultured CD4+ T cells. TCRdb redid the calling of the PCR reads with MiXCR, one entry per CDR3 protein. The repertoire holds 13,000 to 15,000 distinct CDR3 sequences, with less than 25% as singletons. This entry comes from a study of vaccination and CD4 T cells after COVID-19. Across the study: From HCoV-229E, HCoV-OC43, HCoV-NL63 and SARS-CoV-2, overlapping spike peptides were used to stimulate the cells. Every culture used as a control got a CEFX pool, an HIV-1 Nef pool, or no peptide.

Regarding treatment: approximately nine-day PBMC culture with coronavirus spike peptide pools or control peptides (ViraFEST assay). TCRs were sequenced by ViraFEST after antigen-specific T cells had been expanded with peptide pools. Germline V gives CDR1 SGHTA, CDR2 FQGTGA. V shed 5 bases, J shed 2 bases, and the junction held 10 bases outside the gene matches. This CDR3 is 17 amino acids long. The sample was CD4+ T cells from blood, cultured in vitro, taken before SARS-CoV-2 vaccination. The chain is built from TRBV7-3 and TRBJ2-3, with 10 nucleotides matching TRBD2. The receptor was derived from a human donor who received a COVID-19 vaccine. CDR3 nucleotides: TGTGCCAGCAGCGAACAGCGGGGGGGCCCCTTCACAGATACGCAGTATTTT. This codes for CASSEQRGGPFTDTQYF.